The 30 T cell receptor beta chains below come from one sample, sequenced in a study of cytomegalovirus exposure and HLA in healthy donors. 60 Vbeta and 13 Jbeta primers were used in PCR. Using immunoSEQ multiplex PCR, the repertoire was profiled, and TCRdb retains in-frame clones only, with some absent. The data show some 150,000 clones, roughly three quarters seen once. The sequencing input was PBMCs. These receptors were taken from a man between 60 and 70 years old in good health and CMV-seronegative.

The V gene is TRBV27, the J gene TRBJ1-5; D perhaps matches TRBD1 (6 bases). Germline lookup yields CDR1 MNHEY and CDR2 SMNVEV (reference sequence). Trimming took off 2 bases at V and 0 bases at J, with 23 bases between the two ends. The CDR3 extends over 20 amino acids. The CDR3 coding sequence is TGTGCCAGCAGTTTACGTTTCGAGTACGGGACAAAGAATAGCAATCAGCCCCAGCATTTT. Residues: CASSLRFEYGTKNSNQPQHF.

This clone was detected a few times. The chain recombines TRBV5-1 with TRBJ2-5; 7 positions agree with TRBD1. The CDR3 runs to 15 residues. The V gene end was trimmed by 7 bases and the J gene end by 2 bases; junction bases not matched to a gene: 11. The germline CDR1 and CDR2 sequences are SGHRS and YFSETQ. The CDR3: CASGQDGRGQETQYF. CDR3 nucleotide sequence: TGCGCCAGCGGTCAGGACGGCAGGGGGCAAGAGACCCAGTACTTC.

Of note for this clone: Other DNA sequences in this sample translate to the same CDR3. This chain joins TRBV14 and TRBJ2-2; 7 nucleotides line up with TRBD1. V shed 4 bases and J 0 bases; nucleotides not matched to a gene: 5. Germline V gene lookup returns CDR1 SGHDN and CDR2 FVKESK. The CDR3 contains 16 residues. The CDR3 protein is CASSLRQGSNTGELFF. In DNA, the CDR3 is TGTGCCAGCAGCCTCCGACAGGGCTCGAACACCGGGGAGCTGTTTTTT.

The chain is built from TRBV6-1 and TRBJ1-2; TRBD1 matches at 8 bases. Germline V gene sequence: CDR1 MNHNS, CDR2 SASEGT. The J segment lost 2 bases and the V segment lost 7 bases, leaving 3 bases of the junction unmatched. The CDR3 spans 13 residues. In DNA form, the CDR3 reads TGTGCCAGCATCCCAGGGGGCAACTATGGCTACACCTTC. Protein sequence: CASIPGGNYGYTF.

The chain links TRBV6-6 to TRBJ2-5; no firm D call. The J call may be incorrect, as the DNA end agrees better with TRBJ2-7. Germline V gives CDR1 MNHNY, CDR2 SVGAGI (reference sequence). This CDR3 contains 11 residues. CDR3: CASSYTYEQYF. DNA for the CDR3: TGTGCCAGCAGTTACACCTACGAGCAGTACTTC.

V is TRBV27 and J is TRBJ2-5, with 9 bases aligning to TRBD2. Germline trimming cut 4 bases from V and 5 bases from J; bases unmatched to any gene: 11. This CDR3 has 16 residues. From germline, CDR1 is MNHEY and CDR2 SMNVEV (reference sequence). The CDR3 DNA is TGTGCCAGCAGTTGGATTAGCGGGGGATCGGTGGAGACCCAGTACTTC. It codes for CASSWISGGSVETQYF.

This chain uses TRBV6-5 with TRBJ1-1; TRBD1 is a possible D gene (5 bases). The CDR3 totals 14 residues. Trimming cost V 4 bases and J 5 bases, with 14 bases left between them. Germline assignment: CDR1 MNHEY and CDR2 SVGAGI. DNA for the CDR3: TGTGCCAGCAGTTCGTCGGGGGGAAAAACTGAAGCTTTCTTT. Its protein is CASSSSGGKTEAFF.

The chain links TRBV7-2 to TRBJ2-1; D is undetermined. Trimming shortened V by 1 base and J by 8 bases, and 9 bases separated the two germline ends. This CDR3 is 13 amino acids long. From germline, CDR1 is SGHTA and CDR2 FQGNSA. The CDR3 protein is CASSLGAWYEQFF. CDR3 nucleotides: TGTGCCAGCAGCTTAGGTGCGTGGTATGAGCAGTTCTTC.

This clone was found a few times. The V call is TRBV27, the J call TRBJ1-1, with a weak D call TRBD1 (5 bases). CDR1 MNHEY and CDR2 SMNVEV come from the germline V gene (reference sequence). The length of the CDR3 is 14 residues. Trimming cost V 5 bases and J 5 bases, with 15 bases left between them. The CDR3, as DNA: TGTGCCAGCAGTCTCGTATCTGGGGGGACTGAAGCTTTCTTT. Protein product: CASSLVSGGTEAFF.

The chain combines TRBV7-9 with TRBJ1-4, with D perhaps matching TRBD1 (5 bases). CDR1 and CDR2 from the germline V gene are SEHNR and FQNEAQ (reference sequence). The CDR3 is 16 amino acids. For the CDR3, the DNA is TGTTCCATCAGGGCTCCCTTAGGGCCGGCGGGTGAAAAACTGTTTTTT. Translating gives CSIRAPLGPAGEKLFF.

The chain carries TRBV27 and TRBJ2-5; TRBD2 aligns across 8 bases. CDR3 size: 17 residues. The J segment lost 5 bases and the V segment lost 1 base, leaving 12 bases of the junction unmatched. Germline CDR1 MNHEY, CDR2 SMNVEV (reference sequence). For the CDR3, the DNA is TGTGCCAGCAGTTTATACCCACGTCTCGGGGGGGTGGAGACCCAGTACTTC. This encodes CASSLYPRLGGVETQYF.

In its sample, this clone was seen a few times. This chain links TRBV7-2 with TRBJ1-4; maybe TRBD1 (5 bases). Trimming shortened V by 6 bases and J by 4 bases, and 12 bases separated the two germline ends. Germline values: CDR1 SGHTA, CDR2 FQGNSA. This CDR3 is built from 14 residues. CDR3 nucleotides: TGTGCCAGCAGACCCCAGGGATTTAATGAAAAACTGTTTTTT. It translates to CASRPQGFNEKLFF.

The chain has TRBV11-1 and TRBJ1-4; 10 nucleotides line up with TRBD1. The CDR3 consists of 13 residues. Germline V gives CDR1 SGHAT, CDR2 FQDESV (reference sequence). Trimming cost V 4 bases and J 8 bases; bases outside gene matches: 1. DNA of the CDR3: TGTGCCAGCAGCTGGACAGGGGGAGAAAAACTGTTTTTT. The encoded protein is CASSWTGGEKLFF. Combining the CDR3 with reference TRBV11-1 and TRBJ1-4 gives the whole variable domain EAEVAQSPRYKITEKSQAVAFWCDPISGHATLYWYRQILGQGPELLVQFQDESVVDDSQLPKDRFSAERLKGVDSTLKIQPAELGDSAMYLCASSWTGGEKLFFGSGTQLSVL.

The chain combines TRBV5-4 with TRBJ2-3; 13 positions match TRBD2. V shed 4 bases, J shed 1 base, and the junction held 6 bases outside the gene matches. This CDR3 region has 17 residues. Germline CDR1 and CDR2: SGHNT and YYREEE (reference sequence). The CDR3 region has the DNA TGTGCCAGCAGCAACCGACTAGCGGGAGGAGGCACAGATACGCAGTATTTT. Translation gives CASSNRLAGGGTDTQYF.

CDR3 region: CASSLRGTTNTGELFF. The CDR3 DNA reads TGTGCCAGCAGCCTCCGGGGGACCACGAACACCGGGGAGCTGTTTTTT. The chain has TRBV7-9 and TRBJ2-2, with D tentatively TRBD2 (6 bases). V was cut by 5 bases and J by 0 bases, with 13 bases left in between. The CDR3 has 16 residues. Germline-derived CDR1 and CDR2 are SEHNR and FQNEAQ (reference sequence). The full variable domain, with the rest looked up from reference TRBV7-9 and TRBJ2-2, is DTGVSQNPRHKITKRGQNVTFRCDPISEHNRLYWYRQTLGQGPEFLTYFQNEAQLEKSRLLSDRFSAERPKGSFSTLEIQRTEQGDSAMYLCASSLRGTTNTGELFFGEGSRLTVL.

This chain joins TRBV19 and TRBJ2-5, with D possibly TRBD1 on 5 matching bases. Between the trimmed V and J ends, which lost 7 bases and 2 bases, there was a span of 14 bases. Germline V gene lookup returns CDR1 LNHDA and CDR2 SQIVND (reference sequence). There are 14 residues in the CDR3. In DNA, the CDR3 is TGTGCCAGTAATTCCGGACAACCTCAAGAGACCCAGTACTTC. Encoded protein: CASNSGQPQETQYF.

This clone was detected only a few times. The chain recombines TRBV6-5 with TRBJ2-7, with D maybe TRBD1 (6 bases). The germline V and J ends were trimmed by 3 bases and 0 bases, with 12 bases remaining between them. The CDR3 length is 15 residues. Germline values: CDR1 MNHEY, CDR2 SVGAGI. The CDR3 sequence is CASSYGTSSSYEQYF. As DNA, the CDR3 is TGTGCCAGCAGTTATGGGACATCGAGCTCCTACGAGCAGTACTTC.

The chain combines TRBV19 with TRBJ2-3; D remains ambiguous. CDR1 and CDR2 (germline): LNHDA, SQIVND (reference sequence). The CDR3 spans 16 residues. The V end was cut by 5 bases, the J end by 4 bases, with 19 bases between. The CDR3, as DNA: TGTGCCAGTAGTTTGGGCAGCCGTAGAACAGCAGATACGCAGTATTTT. It yields the protein CASSLGSRRTADTQYF.

This clone was seen a few times. The chain joins TRBV11-3 to TRBJ2-3; 12 nucleotides match TRBD2. This CDR3 is built from 16 residues. CDR1 and CDR2 from the germline V gene are SGHNT and YENEEA. V shed 5 bases, J shed 1 base, and the junction held 4 bases outside the gene matches. The chain's CDR3 is CASSARTSGGTDTQYF. The DNA of the CDR3 is TGTGCCAGCAGCGCCAGGACTAGCGGGGGCACAGATACGCAGTATTTT.

This clone has more than one count but fewer than ten. V usage is TRBV5-4 and J usage is TRBJ2-3; 8 bases are a match to TRBD1. Per germline, CDR1 SGHNT and CDR2 YYREEE (reference sequence). Trimming removed 0 bases from V and 6 bases from J; junction bases left unmatched: 6. The CDR3 is made up of 15 amino acids. The CDR3 DNA reads TGTGCCAGCAGCTTGGGACTTCAGGGGGCTGATACGCAGTATTTT. It specifies CASSLGLQGADTQYF.

The chain uses TRBV7-9 and TRBJ1-2; TRBD1 matches at 8 bases. This CDR3 is built from 17 residues. J lost 2 bases, V lost 2 bases, and 10 bases had no gene match. Per the germline V gene, CDR1 is SEHNR and CDR2 is FQNEAQ (reference sequence). DNA of the CDR3: TGTGCCAGCAGCTTAACGGCAGGGGGCGTTTTGAACTATGGCTACACCTTC. Its translation is CASSLTAGGVLNYGYTF. Drawing the rest from reference TRBV7-9 and TRBJ1-2, the complete variable domain is DTGVSQNPRHKITKRGQNVTFRCDPISEHNRLYWYRQTLGQGPEFLTYFQNEAQLEKSRLLSDRFSAERPKGSFSTLEIQRTEQGDSAMYLCASSLTAGGVLNYGYTFGSGTRLTVV.

The chain uses TRBV5-4 and TRBJ1-1; TRBD1 might be the D (5 bases). The germline V and J ends were trimmed by 4 bases and 3 bases, with 10 bases remaining between them. This CDR3 has 13 residues. Germline V gene lookup returns CDR1 SGHNT and CDR2 YYREEE (reference sequence). DNA of the CDR3: TGTGCCAGCAGCCAGGGCTTGGACACTGAAGCTTTCTTT. As protein: CASSQGLDTEAFF.

V usage is TRBV9 and J usage is TRBJ2-3; TRBD1 aligns across 12 bases. Trimming cost V 3 bases and J 2 bases; bases outside gene matches: 4. This CDR3 is 16 amino acids long. Germline CDR1 is SGDLS and CDR2 is YYNGEE. CDR3 nucleotide sequence: TGTGCCAGCAGCGAGGGGACAGGGGGCAACACAGATACGCAGTATTTT. Its protein product is CASSEGTGGNTDTQYF.

This rearrangement joins TRBV6-1 to TRBJ2-7; D is perhaps TRBD1 (6 bases). The V end lost 7 bases, the J end lost 3 bases, and 13 bases lay between the germline ends. The CDR3 runs to 13 residues. The germline CDR1 and CDR2 sequences are MNHNS and SASEGT. The CDR3 reads CASMTGQNYEQYF. In DNA, the CDR3 is TGTGCCAGCATGACCGGACAGAACTACGAGCAGTACTTC.

The rearrangement uses TRBV5-1 and TRBJ1-4, with 7 positions matching TRBD1. The junction had 11 bases not matched to a gene; V was cut back by 4 bases and J by 8 bases. The CDR3 length is 15 residues. Germline CDR1 reads SGHRS; CDR2 reads YFSETQ. The CDR3 DNA reads TGCGCCAGCAGCCAAAGACAGGGCGAGGGCGAAAAACTGTTTTTT. Translated: CASSQRQGEGEKLFF.

This clone occurred once. The chain is built from TRBV7-9 and TRBJ2-7; D gene ambiguous. The CDR3 extends over 13 amino acids. In germline, CDR1 is SEHNR, CDR2 FQNEAQ (reference sequence). The V gene lost 4 bases and the J gene lost 2 bases, with 9 bases spanning the gap. CDR3 region: CASSSIAAYEQYF. The CDR3 bases are TGTGCCAGCAGCTCGATTGCGGCCTACGAGCAGTACTTC.

V and J are TRBV7-3 and TRBJ2-1; D remains ambiguous. Trimming took 3 bases from V and 0 from J, leaving 9 bases between them. Germline V lookup: CDR1 SGHTA, CDR2 FQGTGA. This CDR3 is 15 amino acids long. The CDR3: CASSFFVSSYNEQFF. DNA of the CDR3: TGTGCCAGCAGCTTCTTCGTCAGCTCCTACAATGAGCAGTTCTTC. The complete variable domain, with remaining parts taken from reference TRBV7-3 and TRBJ2-1, reads GAGVSQTPSNKVTEKGKYVELRCDPISGHTALYWYRQSLGQGPEFLIYFQGTGAADDSGLPNDRFFAVRPEGSVSTLKIQRTERGDSAVYLCASSFFVSSYNEQFFGPGTRLTVL.

V gene TRBV9 combines with J gene TRBJ2-1; D remains unclear. Germline values: CDR1 SGDLS, CDR2 YYNGEE. The V end was cut by 0 bases, the J end by 5 bases, with 9 bases between. The CDR3 totals 14 residues. CDR3 residues: CASSVDLANNEQFF. DNA for the CDR3: TGTGCCAGCAGCGTAGATTTAGCCAACAATGAGCAGTTCTTC.

This sequence joins TRBV9 and TRBJ1-3; D remains unclear. The CDR3 sequence is 16 residues long. V dropped 0 bases and J dropped 0 bases, with 10 bases sitting between them. Germline loops: CDR1 SGDLS, CDR2 YYNGEE. In nucleotides, the CDR3 is TGTGCCAGCAGCGTAGAAGGACTTTACTCTGGAAACACCATATATTTT. It encodes CASSVEGLYSGNTIYF.

The V call is TRBV13, the J call TRBJ2-4; 10 bases agree with TRBD2. The V and J ends lost 4 bases and 4 bases, in that order; junction bases with no gene match: 4. Germline CDR1 PRHDT, CDR2 FYEKMQ (reference sequence). The CDR3 has 15 residues. CDR3 amino acids: CASSWLAGVKNIQYF. In DNA form, the CDR3 reads TGTGCCAGCAGCTGGCTAGCGGGAGTTAAAAACATTCAGTACTTC. The variable domain in full, completed from reference TRBV13 and TRBJ2-4, reads AAGVIQSPRHLIKEKRETATLKCYPIPRHDTVYWYQQGPGQDPQFLISFYEKMQSDKGSIPDRFSAQQFSDYHSELNMSSLELGDSALYFCASSWLAGVKNIQYFGAGTRLSVL.